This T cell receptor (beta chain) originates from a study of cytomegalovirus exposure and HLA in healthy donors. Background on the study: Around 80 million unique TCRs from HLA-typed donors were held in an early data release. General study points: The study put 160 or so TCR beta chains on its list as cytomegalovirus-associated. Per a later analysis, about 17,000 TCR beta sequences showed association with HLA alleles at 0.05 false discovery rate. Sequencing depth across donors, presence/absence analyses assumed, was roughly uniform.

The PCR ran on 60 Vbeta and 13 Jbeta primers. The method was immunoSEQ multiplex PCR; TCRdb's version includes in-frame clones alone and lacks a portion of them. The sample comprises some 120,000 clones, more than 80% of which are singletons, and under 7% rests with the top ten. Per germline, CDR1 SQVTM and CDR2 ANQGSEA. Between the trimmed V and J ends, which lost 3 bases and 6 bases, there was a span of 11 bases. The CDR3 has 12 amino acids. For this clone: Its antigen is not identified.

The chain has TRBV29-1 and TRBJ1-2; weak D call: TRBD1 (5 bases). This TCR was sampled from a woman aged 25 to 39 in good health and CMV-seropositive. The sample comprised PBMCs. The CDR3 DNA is TGCAGCGTTGAGGTAGGGGTGAATGGCTACACCTTC. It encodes CSVEVGVNGYTF.